This TCR beta chain was obtained from a study of cytomegalovirus exposure and HLA in healthy donors. At the level of the study: Tens of millions of unique TCRs from HLA-typed donors were held in an early release of data.

On this clone: Antigen unknown.

V lost 4 bases and J 3 bases, leaving 13 bases between the germline ends. The CDR3 length is 14 residues. In germline, CDR1 is SGHDT, CDR2 YYEEEE. Study observations and caveats: Apart from CMV serostatus, no immune exposure information was available. It was reported that TCR beta sequences correctly inferred the HLA-A and HLA-B alleles for most subjects.

Donors in the study were healthy people who gave bone marrow. PCR was performed using 60 Vbeta and 13 Jbeta primers. Sequencing used immunoSEQ multiplex PCR; TCRdb keeps in-frame clones, though not all of them. The data hold about 40,000 clones, with around three fifths observed a single time. The sample consisted of PBMCs. The rearrangement links TRBV5-6 to TRBJ1-1; perhaps TRBD1 as D (5 bases). This clonotype was obtained from a man aged 50 or older in good health and CMV-seropositive. CDR3 sequence reads: CASSQSGRDTEAFF. The CDR3 DNA reads TGTGCCAGCAGCCAATCAGGGAGGGACACTGAAGCTTTCTTT.